The sequence of this T cell receptor (beta chain) was determined in a study of T cell repertoires in cytomegalovirus infection. Regarding this clonotype: The antigen remains unidentified.

The V and J ends lost 6 bases and 1 base respectively, with 12 bases between them. The CDR3 contains 14 residues. Whole-study results and caveats: HLA-C-restricted, CMV-specific TCR beta clonotypes were dominant ex vivo.

TCRdb ran MiXCR on the reads and lists one entry per CDR3 protein. The table lists 290,000 or so distinct CDR3 sequences, more than 20% of them singletons, with 14% in the top ten. The clonotype comes from a human donor in good health (CMV status not recorded). Some clones in this sample may be carry-over from other donors' samples. Source material: PBMCs. The rearrangement joins TRBV12-3 or TRBV12-4 to TRBJ1-1, with D possibly being TRBD1 (5 bases). Here the CDR3 DNA reads TGTGCCAGCAGGGGAGCAGGGACGAACACTGAAGCTTTCTTT. Its translation: CASRGAGTNTEAFF.